These 25 T cell receptor beta chains share one sample of origin, sequenced in a study of T-cell memory formation after mild COVID-19. Each CDR3 protein gets one entry after TCRdb re-called the 5' RACE reads with MiXCR. The data show 250,000 or so distinct CDR3 sequences, about 20% seen once. Specimen: PBMCs or a T cell subset sorted from them (not recorded which). These receptors all stem from a man aged 18-30 years who had mild COVID-19 (a few samples of this study predate the infection). Cell type and time point are not known.

This clonotype was picked up a small number of times. This chain connects TRBV18 to TRBJ2-5; a weak D match, TRBD2 (6 bases). Germline V lookup: CDR1 KGHSH, CDR2 LQKENI. CDR3 length equals 14 residues. V shed 2 bases and J shed 4 bases, with 11 bases lying between them. CDR3 in DNA: TGTGCCAGCTCACCAGGGGGGTCTCGAGAGACCCAGTACTTC. Its protein is CASSPGGSRETQYF.

The chain is built from TRBV7-9 and TRBJ2-5; a possible D gene is TRBD2 (5 bases). Germline V lookup: CDR1 SEHNR, CDR2 FQNEAQ (reference sequence). V was clipped by 4 bases and J by 5 bases, with 5 bases between them. The CDR3 runs to 11 residues. The CDR3 DNA sequence: TGTGCCAGCAGCTGGAGGGAGACCCAGTACTTC. This translates into CASSWRETQYF. Using reference TRBV7-9 and TRBJ2-5 for the parts outside the CDR3, the full variable domain is DTGVSQNPRHKITKRGQNVTFRCDPISEHNRLYWYRQTLGQGPEFLTYFQNEAQLEKSRLLSDRFSAERPKGSFSTLEIQRTEQGDSAMYLCASSWRETQYFGPGTRLLVL.

The V and J genes are TRBV7-2 and TRBJ1-2, with TRBD1 identical over 9 bases. Unmatched junction bases numbered 14, after V lost 1 base and J lost 8 bases. The CDR3 covers 17 residues. Germline-derived CDR1 and CDR2 are SGHTA and FQGNSA. The CDR3 bases are TGTGCCAGCAGCTTAGTCGGCCCGGGACAGGGTCCATTAGGCTACACCTTC. This gives the protein CASSLVGPGQGPLGYTF.

The rearrangement links TRBV6-2 or TRBV6-3 to TRBJ1-2; no clear D. V was clipped by 2 bases and J by 4 bases, with 8 bases between them. Germline V gene data show CDR1 as MNHEY and CDR2 as SVGEGT. This CDR3 spans 13 amino acids. CDR3 nucleotides: TGTGCCAGCAGTTACGCAGGAACCTATGGCTACACCTTC. It yields the protein CASSYAGTYGYTF.

The chain combines TRBV28 with TRBJ2-1; D is perhaps TRBD2 (5 bases). This CDR3 is built from 13 residues. Germline CDR1 reads MDHEN; CDR2 reads SYDVKM. V lost 5 bases to trimming and J lost 12 bases, with 17 bases between them. CDR3 loop: CASSPPAPAGQFF. The CDR3 nucleotides read TGTGCCAGCAGTCCTCCAGCACCTGCGGGGCAGTTCTTC.

This clonotype was counted a few times. The chain couples TRBV4-1 to TRBJ2-3; 8 bases are shared with TRBD2. The trim removed 0 bases at V and 1 base at J, leaving 6 bases unmatched. Germline loops: CDR1 MGHRA, CDR2 YSYEKL. The length of the CDR3 is 17 residues. The CDR3 here is CASSQEPPAGGTDTQYF. DNA for the CDR3: TGCGCCAGCAGCCAAGAACCCCCAGCGGGGGGCACAGATACGCAGTATTTT.

This clonotype was detected a few times. V usage is TRBV7-9 and J usage is TRBJ2-1, with 10 positions matching TRBD2. The CDR3 has 16 residues. The V gene end was trimmed by 3 bases and the J gene end by 1 base; junction bases not matched to a gene: 3. Germline CDR1 SEHNR, CDR2 FQNEAQ (reference sequence). CDR3 region: CASSFLAGESYNEQFF. CDR3 coding DNA: TGTGCCAGCAGCTTTCTAGCGGGGGAGTCCTACAATGAGCAGTTCTTC.

The table lists this clonotype with a few counts. This sequence joins TRBV7-2 and TRBJ1-4; 7 bases map to TRBD1. The ends lost 2 bases at V and 8 bases at J; junction bases unmatched: 8. The CDR3 spans 15 residues. Germline CDR1 and CDR2: SGHTA and FQGNSA. Here the CDR3 reads CASSLRQGGGEKLFF. CDR3 coding DNA: TGTGCCAGCAGCTTAAGACAGGGCGGTGGGGAAAAACTGTTTTTT. The entire variable domain, with the rest obtained from reference TRBV7-2 and TRBJ1-4, is as follows: GAGVSQSPSNKVTEKGKDVELRCDPISGHTALYWYRQSLGQGLEFLIYFQGNSAPDKSGLPSDRFSAERTGGSVSTLTIQRTQQEDSAVYLCASSLRQGGGEKLFFGSGTQLSVL.

This clonotype was found a few times. The V call is TRBV23-1, the J call TRBJ1-2; D is perhaps TRBD1 (6 bases). TRBV23-1 is sorted into the ORF group, with uncertain function. With 5 bases removed from V and 8 bases from J, the gap between germline ends came to 15 bases. The CDR3 runs 13 residues. The CDR3 loop reads CASSLDRLHGYTF. As DNA, the CDR3 is TGCGCCAGCAGTTTAGACAGGCTTCACGGCTACACCTTC.

The chain links TRBV3-1 to TRBJ2-7; D possibly corresponds to TRBD1 (6 bases). CDR3 length equals 18 residues. Trimming took 4 bases from V and 5 from J, leaving 27 bases between them. The germline V gene has CDR1 LGHDT and CDR2 YNNKEL (reference sequence). CDR3 amino acids: CASSPSALDQGRADEQYF. The CDR3 coding sequence is TGTGCCAGCAGCCCTTCAGCCCTTGATCAGGGGCGCGCGGACGAGCAGTACTTC.

This clonotype was seen repeatedly, ten times or more. The rearrangement links TRBV5-1 to TRBJ1-2; D is undetermined. V lost 4 bases to trimming and J lost 8 bases, with 18 bases between them. Germline V CDR1 and CDR2: SGHRS, YFSETQ. The CDR3 is 14 amino acids. As DNA, the CDR3 is TGCGCCAGCAGCCCCTCGGTGGGATCTGGAGGCTACACCTTC. Protein product: CASSPSVGSGGYTF.

This clonotype has a handful of counts. This chain joins TRBV6-4 and TRBJ2-3, with TRBD1 matching over 7 bases. This CDR3 has 14 amino acids. The germline CDR1 and CDR2 sequences are MRHNA and SNTAGT. V was pared by 6 bases and J by 1 base, with 4 bases of the junction left unmatched. The CDR3 DNA reads TGTGCCAGCAGGCTAGGACAGGGCACAGATACGCAGTATTTT. This codes for CASRLGQGTDTQYF.

This clonotype was counted only a few times. The chain is built from TRBV18 and TRBJ2-7; D gene uncertain. This CDR3 contains 11 residues. V was cut by 5 bases and J by 3 bases, with 5 bases left in between. Germline CDR1 is KGHSH and CDR2 is LQKENI. Here the CDR3 reads CASSSYYEQYV. DNA for the CDR3: TGTGCCAGCTCATCCTACTACGAGCAGTACGTC.

The V and J genes are TRBV21-1 and TRBJ2-7; the table's TRBD1 call for D was not verified on the DNA. TRBV21-1 is classified as a pseudogene. This CDR3 region has 14 residues. The CDR3 spells CASSLRTGRAEQYV. Written as DNA, the CDR3 is TGTGCCAGCAGCCTCCGGACAGGGAGAGCCGAGCAGTACGTC.

In its sample, this clonotype was seen a few times. This CDR3 is CASSFGSGSETQYF. The CDR3 DNA reads TGTGCCAGCAGCTTCGGGTCGGGGAGTGAGACCCAGTACTTC. The V gene is TRBV7-3, the J gene TRBJ2-5, with D perhaps TRBD2 (5 bases). Germline V gene sequence: CDR1 SGHTA, CDR2 FQGTGA. The CDR3 contains 14 residues. V lost 3 bases to trimming and J lost 5 bases, with 13 bases between them.

This clonotype was observed a few times. The V call is TRBV5-6, the J call TRBJ2-3, with a tentative D call TRBD1 (5 bases). The germline CDR1 and CDR2 sequences are SGHDT and YYEEEE. The CDR3 spans 15 residues. V lost 2 bases and J lost 5, with 15 bases in between. The CDR3 coding sequence is TGTGCCAGCAGCTTTTTTGGGGCGCAGGAAGATACGCAGTATTTT. It specifies CASSFFGAQEDTQYF.

This clonotype occurred a few times. The gene calls are TRBV19 and TRBJ2-2; D is undetermined. CDR1 LNHDA and CDR2 SQIVND come from the germline V gene (reference sequence). The ends were cut back, 6 bases at V and 5 bases at J, with 19 bases in the middle. The CDR3 spans 16 residues. The CDR3 region is CASSPGWASGTGELFF. CDR3 nucleotide sequence: TGTGCCAGTAGCCCGGGCTGGGCGAGTGGGACCGGGGAGCTGTTTTTT. The whole variable domain, filled in from reference TRBV19 and TRBJ2-2, reads DGGITQSPKYLFRKEGQNVTLSCEQNLNHDAMYWYRQDPGQGLRLIYYSQIVNDFQKGDIAEGYSVSREKKESFPLTVTSAQKNPTAFYLCASSPGWASGTGELFFGEGSRLTVL.

This clonotype was observed a few times. V is TRBV6-6 and J is TRBJ1-1; D unclear. V was cut by 6 bases and J by 4 bases, with 6 bases left in between. Germline V gene lookup returns CDR1 MNHNY and CDR2 SVGAGI (reference sequence). The CDR3 has 11 amino acids. The CDR3 DNA is TGTGCCAGCAGCCAACGCACTGAAGCTTTCTTT. As protein: CASSQRTEAFF.

This clonotype has more than one count but fewer than ten. The J gene is TRBJ2-2, the V gene TRBV21-1; TRBD1, the table's D call, was not compared with the DNA. TRBV21-1 corresponds to a pseudogene. This CDR3 region has 13 residues. The CDR3 DNA is TGTGCCATCGTAAGGGGGGAACACGGGGAGCTGTTTTTT. Translation: CAIVRGEHGELFF.

This rearrangement joins TRBV7-2 to TRBJ2-2, with D possibly matching TRBD2 (6 bases). The CDR3 covers 15 residues. Germline V CDR1 and CDR2: SGHTA, FQGNSA. V dropped 4 bases and J dropped 7 bases, with 16 bases sitting between them. Here the CDR3 DNA reads TGTGCCAGCAGCTCCCTGGGGACTCGTGGCGGGGAGCTGTTTTTT. This codes for CASSSLGTRGGELFF.

V usage is TRBV7-2 and J usage is TRBJ1-1; D gene uncertain. This CDR3 comprises 13 residues. Trimming shortened V by 6 bases and J by 4 bases, and 12 bases separated the two germline ends. Germline assignment: CDR1 SGHTA and CDR2 FQGNSA. The CDR3 nucleotides read TGTGCCAGCAGAATATATACTAGCACTGAAGCTTTCTTT. Its protein is CASRIYTSTEAFF.

V gene TRBV27 combines with J gene TRBJ2-7; TRBD2 agrees at 8 bases. The CDR3 runs 14 residues. Germline V lookup: CDR1 MNHEY, CDR2 SMNVEV (reference sequence). V was clipped by 3 bases and J by 7 bases; unmatched bases: 8. The CDR3 coding sequence is TGTGCCAGCAGTTTCGGGGGGGGAAGCGGGGAGCAGTACGTC. Residues: CASSFGGGSGEQYV.

The chain recombines TRBV20-1 with TRBJ1-2; 7 positions match TRBD1. Per the germline V gene, CDR1 is DFQATT and CDR2 is SNEGSKA (reference sequence). With V trimmed by 6 bases and J by 4 bases, 8 bases remained unmatched. The CDR3 has 13 amino acids. CDR3 sequence: CSAVYRGGYGYTF. Here the CDR3 DNA reads TGCAGTGCCGTGTACAGGGGCGGCTATGGCTACACCTTC.

In this sample, this clonotype turned up a few times. This rearrangement joins TRBV14 to TRBJ2-7, with TRBD1 identical over 8 bases. CDR3 length: 14 amino acids. The germline V gene encodes CDR1 SGHDN and CDR2 FVKESK. V was clipped by 4 bases and J by 6 bases; unmatched bases: 8. The CDR3 sequence is CASSPRTGSGEQYF. The CDR3 DNA reads TGTGCCAGCAGCCCCCGGACAGGGAGCGGCGAGCAGTACTTC.

V and J are TRBV25-1 and TRBJ1-2, with 7 bases matching TRBD1. V dropped 3 bases and J dropped 4; count of bases not matched to a gene: 5. Germline V gives CDR1 MGHDK, CDR2 SYGVNS. The CDR3 loop spans 14 amino acids. The CDR3 nucleotides read TGTGCCAGCAGTGACCCCGGGACAGTCTATGGCTACACCTTC. It encodes CASSDPGTVYGYTF.